This TCR beta chain was profiled in a study of neurological immune-mediated disorders. Notes on the study in general: Expanded clones shared no CDR3 amino acid sequences across subjects, suggesting private repertoires in all groups. Expansion of TCR clones was greatest in HTLV-1-associated myelopathy and smallest in multiple sclerosis, where it fell below that of healthy controls.

In TCRdb, the 5' RACE reads were re-called with MiXCR into one record per CDR3 protein. The sample lists fewer than 65,000 distinct CDR3 sequences; around a tenth were seen once. As to this clonotype: What it recognizes is unknown.

The V end was cut by 6 bases, the J end by 1 base, with 15 bases between. This CDR3 spans 15 amino acids. CDR1 and CDR2 (germline): MNHEY, SVGAGI. This chain joins TRBV6-5 and TRBJ2-5; weak D call: TRBD2 (7 bases). Sequencing input: PBMCs. The sequence derives from a man in his 70s with HTLV-1-associated myelopathy (HAM/TSP). The DNA of the CDR3 is TGTGCCAGCAGGGGGAGGGGGGGACCCCAAGAGACCCAGTACTTC. Protein sequence: CASRGRGGPQETQYF.